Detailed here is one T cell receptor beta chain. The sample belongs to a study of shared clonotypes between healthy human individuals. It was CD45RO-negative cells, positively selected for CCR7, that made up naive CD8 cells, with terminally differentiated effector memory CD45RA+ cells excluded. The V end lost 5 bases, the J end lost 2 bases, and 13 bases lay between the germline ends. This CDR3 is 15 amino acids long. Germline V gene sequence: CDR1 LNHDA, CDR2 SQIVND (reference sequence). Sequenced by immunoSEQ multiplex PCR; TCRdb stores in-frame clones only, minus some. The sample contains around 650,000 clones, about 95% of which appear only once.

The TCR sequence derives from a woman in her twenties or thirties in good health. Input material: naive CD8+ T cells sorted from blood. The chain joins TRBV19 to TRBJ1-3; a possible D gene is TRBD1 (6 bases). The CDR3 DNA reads TGTGCCAGTAGTGACGGGACAAACACTGGAAACACCATATATTTT. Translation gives CASSDGTNTGNTIYF.